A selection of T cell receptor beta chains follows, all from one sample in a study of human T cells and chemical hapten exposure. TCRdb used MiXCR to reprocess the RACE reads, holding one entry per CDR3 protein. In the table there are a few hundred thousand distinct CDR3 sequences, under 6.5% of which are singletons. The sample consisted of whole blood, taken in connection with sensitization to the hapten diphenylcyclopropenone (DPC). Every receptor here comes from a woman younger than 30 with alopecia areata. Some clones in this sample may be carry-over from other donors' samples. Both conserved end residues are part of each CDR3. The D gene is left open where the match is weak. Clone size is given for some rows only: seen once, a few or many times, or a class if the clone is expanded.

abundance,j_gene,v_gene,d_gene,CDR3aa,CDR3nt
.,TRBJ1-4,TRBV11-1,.,CASSFPIWPLTTNEKLFF,TGTGCCAGCAGCTTCCCGATATGGCCATTAACAACTAATGAAAAACTGTTTTTT
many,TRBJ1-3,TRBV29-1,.,CSVLTIGNTIYF,TGCAGCGTTCTTACCATTGGAAACACCATATATTTT
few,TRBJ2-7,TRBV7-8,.,CASSLRGTARNYEQYF,TGTGCCAGCAGCTTGAGGGGAACGGCAAGGAACTACGAGCAGTACTTC
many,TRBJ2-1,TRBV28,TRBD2,CASSRPAGGWDEQFF,TGTGCCAGCAGTCGTCCAGCGGGGGGTTGGGATGAGCAGTTCTTC
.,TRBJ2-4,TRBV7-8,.,CASSLVSGFKNIQYF,TGTGCCAGCAGCTTAGTGTCAGGGTTCAAAAACATTCAGTACTTC
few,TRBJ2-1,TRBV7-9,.,CASSRGGHYNEQFF,TGTGCCAGCTCAAGGGGGGGCCACTACAATGAGCAGTTCTTC
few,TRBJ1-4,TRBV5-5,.,CASNSGLNEKLFF,TGTGCCAGCAATTCAGGCCTTAATGAAAAACTGTTTTTT
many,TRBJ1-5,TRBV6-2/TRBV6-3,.,CASSLRGSQPQHF,TGTGCCAGCAGCCTCCGGGGCAGTCAGCCCCAGCATTTT
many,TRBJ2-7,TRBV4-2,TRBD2,CASSQETSGGYEQYF,TGTGCCAGCAGCCAAGAAACGAGCGGGGGGTACGAGCAGTACTTC
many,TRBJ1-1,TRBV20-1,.,CSAKPQPTEAFF,TGCAGTGCGAAACCTCAGCCCACTGAAGCTTTCTTT
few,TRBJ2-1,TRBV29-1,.,CSAAQGGGSEQFF,TGCAGCGCGGCCCAGGGAGGGGGAAGTGAGCAGTTCTTC
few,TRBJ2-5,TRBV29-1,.,CSAGASGQETQYF,TGCAGCGCAGGGGCTAGCGGCCAAGAGACCCAGTACTTC
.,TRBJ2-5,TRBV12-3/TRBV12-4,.,CASSLLSREQETQYF,TGTGCCAGCAGTTTGTTATCCAGGGAACAAGAGACCCAGTACTTC
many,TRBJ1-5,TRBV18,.,CASSSQGGRNQPQHF,TGTGCCAGCTCATCCCAGGGAGGTCGCAATCAGCCCCAGCATTTT
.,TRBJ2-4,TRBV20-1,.,CSAPRGPGPKNIQYF,TGCAGTGCTCCTAGGGGACCAGGGCCCAAAAACATTCAGTACTTC
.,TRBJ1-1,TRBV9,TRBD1,CASSPTGKANTEAFF,TGTGCCAGCAGCCCGACAGGGAAGGCGAACACTGAAGCTTTCTTT
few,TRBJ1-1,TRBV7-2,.,CASSLDSYFQGEAFF,TGTGCCAGCAGCTTAGATTCGTATTTCCAAGGGGAAGCTTTCTTT
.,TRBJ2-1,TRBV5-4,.,CASSKLGTYNEQFF,TGTGCCAGCTCGAAATTGGGGACCTACAATGAGCAGTTCTTC
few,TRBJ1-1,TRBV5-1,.,CASSAIDMAEAFF,TGCGCCAGCAGCGCTATAGACATGGCTGAAGCTTTCTTT
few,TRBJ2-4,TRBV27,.,CASSPGRMGDKNIQYF,TGTGCCAGCAGTCCGGGGAGGATGGGGGACAAAAACATTCAGTACTTC
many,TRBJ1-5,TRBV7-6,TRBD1,CASSTGTGQPQHF,TGTGCCAGCAGCACCGGGACAGGGCAGCCCCAGCATTTT
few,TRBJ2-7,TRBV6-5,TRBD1,CASRKGQGVYEQYF,TGTGCCAGCAGAAAGGGACAGGGCGTCTACGAGCAGTACTTC
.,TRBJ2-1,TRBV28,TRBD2,CASRPPGTNYNEQFF,TGTGCCAGCAGACCCCCGGGGACTAACTACAATGAGCAGTTCTTC